This is a list of T cell receptor beta chains from one sample in a study of cytomegalovirus exposure and HLA in healthy donors. Clones were read by immunoSEQ multiplex PCR, and TCRdb kept only the in-frame ones, dropping some. The data hold some 180,000 clones, with roughly 80% observed a single time. The source material was PBMCs. Receptors originate from a man aged 35 to 55 in good health and CMV-seropositive. Each CDR3 is given with its conserved first and last residue. The order of the fields is V gene, J gene, clone size, CDR3 protein. Size is omitted from some rows. Given values are once, few, many or a class for expanded clones.

>TRBV5-1|TRBJ2-5|NA
CASSLGLAGGQETQYF
>TRBV6-6|TRBJ1-1|NA
CASSYAGDRGTEAFF
>TRBV5-4|TRBJ2-5|NA
CASSPGQGVETQYF
>TRBV2|TRBJ2-6|few
CASSEGVESGANVLTF
>TRBV7-3|TRBJ2-1|few
CASSPRGTELGYNEQFF
>TRBV10-2|TRBJ2-7|NA
CASRETESRHEQYF
>TRBV29-1|TRBJ2-1|NA
CSVAGDYNEQFF
>TRBV6-5|TRBJ1-3|NA
CASSYSGGNTIYF
>TRBV9|TRBJ1-5|NA
CAHLGGSSNQPQHF
>TRBV6-6|TRBJ2-3|NA
CASRTSGGRSTDTQYF
>TRBV30|NA|NA
CAWSKARSSYEQYF
>TRBV19|TRBJ2-7|NA
CASSIDGAGASYEQYF
>TRBV28|TRBJ2-7|few
CASSLRSSGRAPYEQYF
>TRBV7-7|TRBJ2-1|few
CASSLGRGGRNEQFF
>TRBV5-1|TRBJ1-1|NA
CASSLRQDTEAFF
>TRBV5-6|TRBJ2-7|NA
CASSLLGMNYEQYF
>TRBV5-8|TRBJ1-5|few
CASTLGLPIYPQHF
>TRBV4-1|TRBJ2-2|few
CASSQEERGTGELFF
>TRBV5-6|TRBJ2-7|NA
CASSLLRQQTYEQYF
>TRBV2|TRBJ2-2|NA
CASRTNTGELFF
>TRBV5-4|TRBJ2-1|once
CASSPKDRHNEQFF